Each of the 17 T cell receptor beta chains below was sequenced from the same sample in a study of T cell clonality in common variable immunodeficiency. TCRdb keeps only in-frame clones here, not all; method: immunoSEQ multiplex PCR. Altogether about 40,000 clones were found in the sample, and no singletons occur. Sequenced sample: peripheral blood mononuclear cells. All receptors come from a person aged 18-69 years in good health.

This clone was observed at least ten times. The read terminates 3 residues ahead of where the CDR3 ends, so the germline J gene completes it. This sequence joins TRBV12-3 or TRBV12-4 and TRBJ1-6, with 8 bases aligning to TRBD1. J lost 10 bases, V lost 10 bases, and 12 bases had no gene match. CDR3 length equals 14 residues. CDR3 sequence: CATSGQGGRSPLHF. The covered CDR3 bases are TGTGCCACCTCCGGACAGGGAGGCAGATCACCC.

This clone has at least ten counts. The DNA ends 3 residues before the CDR3 does, and the rest of the CDR3 is filled in from the germline J gene. This chain connects TRBV23-1 to TRBJ2-5; TRBD1 matches 9 bases. TRBV23-1 has ORF status, its function being uncertain. This CDR3 has 14 residues. Unmatched junction bases numbered 3, after V lost 3 bases and J lost 4 bases. This CDR3 is CASSHTGGPETQYF. The part of the CDR3 DNA that was read is TGCGCCAGCAGTCACACAGGGGGCCCAGAGACC.

A note on this clone: Read data end 3 residues before the CDR3 end; the end is taken from the germline J gene. V is TRBV19 and J is TRBJ1-2; D ambiguous. The CDR3 consists of 14 residues. Germline V gene data show CDR1 as LNHDA and CDR2 as SQIVND (reference sequence). CDR3 bases read: TGTGCCAGTAGTATTCAAGCGGGAACGAATGAC. This translates into CASSIQAGTND. The complete CDR3 sequence is CASSIQAGTNDYTF.

This clone was picked up many times. The sequence runs out 3 residues before the end of the CDR3; the remainder is reconstructed from the germline J gene. The rearrangement joins TRBV4-1 to TRBJ1-2; D gene uncertain. CDR3 length: 16 amino acids. V was clipped by 1 base and J by 2 bases, with 14 bases between them. Looked up from germline, CDR1 is MGHRA and CDR2 is YSYEKL. This CDR3 reads CASSQGAGIRNYGYTF. Incomplete CDR3 DNA: TGCGCCAGCAGCCAAGGGGCGGGGATCAGAAACTATGGC.

This clone has at least ten counts. The observed sequence ends 3 residues before the CDR3 terminus, with the missing tail filled in from the germline J gene. The chain recombines TRBV7-2 with TRBJ2-7; 8 positions agree with TRBD1. There are 14 residues in the CDR3. Germline CDR1 reads SGHTA; CDR2 reads FQGNSA. The trim removed 3 bases at V and 2 bases at J, leaving 3 bases unmatched. CDR3 sequence reads: CASSLGQATYEQYF. The covered CDR3 bases are TGTGCCAGCAGCTTGGGACAGGCCACCTACGAG.

This clone was detected ten times or more. The read terminates 3 residues ahead of where the CDR3 ends, so the germline J gene completes it. This chain uses TRBV6-1 with TRBJ1-2, with 7 nucleotides matching TRBD1. This CDR3 is built from 15 residues. CDR1 is MNHNS and CDR2 is SASEGT in the germline V gene. The chain's CDR3 is CASSETGTAGFGYTF. CDR3 bases read: TGTGCCAGCAGTGAAACCGGGACAGCCGGTTTCGGC.

This clone was counted many times. From the germline J gene comes the end of the CDR3, since the read stops 3 residues before it. This chain joins TRBV30 and TRBJ1-2; no definite D call. The CDR3 consists of 12 residues. Germline CDR1 GTSNPN, CDR2 SVGIG (reference sequence). CDR3 sequence reads: CAWSGTRGGYTF. Partial CDR3 DNA: TGTGCCTGGAGTGGGACCCGCGGGGGC.

This clone occurred many times. The CDR3 goes on 3 residues after the read ends, and that part is filled in from the germline J gene. This sequence joins TRBV4-1 and TRBJ2-2, with a weak D call TRBD2 (5 bases). The CDR3 is 15 residues long. In germline, CDR1 is MGHRA, CDR2 YSYEKL. V lost 0 bases to trimming and J lost 0 bases, with 5 bases between them. The CDR3 region is CASSQERANTGELFF. The sequenced CDR3 bases are TGCGCCAGCAGCCAAGAGCGGGCGAACACCGGGGAG.

This clone was picked up many times. The read comes to an end 3 residues before the CDR3 does, leaving the germline J gene to fill in the end. This chain joins TRBV2 and TRBJ2-7; tentatively, D is TRBD1 (5 bases). The CDR3 contains 12 residues. V was shortened by 7 bases and J by 1 base, with 8 bases between the two germline ends. In germline, CDR1 is SNHLY, CDR2 FYNNEI. The CDR3: CASKGVSYEQYF. Partial CDR3 DNA: TGTGCCAGCAAAGGGGTTTCCTACGAG.

The table lists this clone with many counts. Sequence at one end of the junction differs from germline and may be a read error. The DNA ends 3 residues before the CDR3 does, and the rest of the CDR3 is filled in from the germline J gene. V is TRBV4-2 and J is TRBJ2-1; 16 positions match TRBD2. The CDR3 length is 17 residues. The germline V gene has CDR1 LGHNA and CDR2 YNFKEQ. CDR3 sequence reads: CASSLGTSGGAWNEQFF. The covered CDR3 bases are TGCGCCAGCAGCCTTGGGACTAGCGGGGGGGCGTGGAATGAG.

This clone was seen many times. Coverage ceases 3 residues before the CDR3 finishes, and the germline J gene fills in the end. The chain combines TRBV20-1 with TRBJ2-1; D possibly corresponds to TRBD2 (7 bases). The CDR3 runs to 14 residues. CDR1 and CDR2 (germline): DFQATT, SNEGSKA (reference sequence). V was clipped by 4 bases and J by 0 bases, with 10 bases between them. CDR3 bases read: TGCAGTGCTATCGGGGGGCCCTCCTACAATGAG. Residues: CSAIGGPSYNE. The CDR3 in full is CSAIGGPSYNEQFF.

This clone was seen many times. Read coverage stops 3 residues before the CDR3 terminus; the germline J gene supplies the remainder. V is TRBV10-3 and J is TRBJ2-7; D remains ambiguous. Between the trimmed V and J ends, which lost 11 bases and 3 bases, there was a span of 5 bases. Germline V gene lookup returns CDR1 ENHRY and CDR2 SYGVKD. The CDR3 is made up of 9 amino acids. The DNA read from the CDR3 is TGTGCCGTCTACTACGAG. Translated: CAVYYE. The CDR3 as a whole reads CAVYYEQYF.

In this sample, this clone turned up many times. The DNA ends 3 residues before the CDR3 does, and the rest of the CDR3 is filled in from the germline J gene. The chain has TRBV19 and TRBJ1-1, with D perhaps TRBD1 (5 bases). The CDR3 extends over 14 amino acids. With 7 bases removed from V and 4 bases from J, the gap between germline ends came to 16 bases. Germline V CDR1 and CDR2: LNHDA, SQIVND (reference sequence). The covered CDR3 bases are TGTGCCAGTAACACGCACGGGGGGGGCACTGAA. Protein: CASNTHGGGTE. The whole CDR3 region reads CASNTHGGGTEAFF.

This clone was seen repeatedly, ten times or more. The CDR3 goes on 3 residues after the read ends, and that part is filled in from the germline J gene. The chain uses TRBV12-3 or TRBV12-4 and TRBJ2-5, with no clear D. V was trimmed by 5 bases and J by 3 bases, leaving 10 bases between them. There are 13 residues in the CDR3. The CDR3 protein is CASSLRVEETQYF. Partial CDR3 DNA: TGTGCCAGCAGTCTTCGGGTTGAAGAGACC.

This clone was picked up many times. With the read ending 3 residues before the CDR3 end, the germline J gene is used to fill in that end. The chain employs TRBV7-2 and TRBJ2-7, with 9 bases matching TRBD1. The CDR3 is 15 residues long. With V trimmed by 3 bases and J by 5 bases, 8 bases remained unmatched. The germline gives CDR1 SGHTA, CDR2 FQGNSA. The CDR3 DNA, read in part, is TGTGCCAGCAGCTTCTCCGGGACAGGGAGCCACGAG. As protein: CASSFSGTGSHE. Given in full, the CDR3 is CASSFSGTGSHEQYF.

This clone was counted only a few times. CDR3 amino acids: CASTGGPSNQPQHF. Incomplete CDR3 DNA: TGTGCCAGCACAGGGGGCCCTAGCAATCAGCCC. The genes are TRBV6-7 and TRBJ1-5, with TRBD1 identical over 8 bases. Sequencing ends 3 residues short of the CDR3 end; the germline J gene provides the rest. TRBV6-7 qualifies as an ORF whose function is uncertain. The CDR3 covers 14 residues. V lost 7 bases to trimming and J lost 0 bases; unmatched junction nucleotides: 2.

This clone has a count of ten or more. The CDR3 end lies 3 residues beyond the end of the read and is filled in from the germline J gene. The chain recombines TRBV5-1 with TRBJ2-7; 7 positions match TRBD1. CDR3 length: 14 amino acids. Trimming removed 4 bases from V and 1 base from J; junction bases left unmatched: 5. Germline V gives CDR1 SGHRS, CDR2 YFSETQ. The CDR3 here is CASSPQGMSYEQYF. Partial CDR3 DNA: TGCGCCAGCAGCCCACAGGGGATGTCCTACGAG.